This T cell receptor (beta chain) was identified during a study of regulatory and conventional T cells in RAG deficiency. General observations from the study: Omenn patients showed >75% Treg-Tconv overlap and shorter CDR3 lengths. These Omenn syndrome Treg sorts may hold peripherally activated cells instead.

Regulatory T cells were sorted from blood as CD4+ CD25-high CD127-low cells. The ends lost 3 bases at V and 4 bases at J; junction bases unmatched: 12. CDR1 and CDR2 (germline): SGHRS, YFSETQ. This CDR3 spans 18 amino acids. The table came from immunoSEQ multiplex PCR; TCRdb's copy has only in-frame clones and leaves some out. The sample has approximately 7,000 clones, approximately 89% seen once. Worth noting for this clone: What it binds is not known.

The same data also went into a second study, on regulatory T cells. This second study says: Primers: 52 TRBV forward and 13 TRBJ reverse. Skewed V and J usage and few unique V-J pairs marked patient repertoires, most in Tregs.

The chain uses TRBV5-1 and TRBJ1-3; 11 bases line up with TRBD1. This clonotype was sampled from a human donor in good health. The sequenced material came from CD127- CD25+ CD4+ Tregs sorted from blood. In nucleotides, the CDR3 is TGCGCCAGCAGCTCGGGACAGGGGGGATCCCGGAGGGGAAACACCATATATTTT. Protein product: CASSSGQGGSRRGNTIYF.